This T cell receptor (beta chain) was found in a study of technical replicates of blood from a few donors (dated by TCRdb to between 2016 and 2019). A remark on this clone: Its antigen specificity is not known. Base qualities are missing; no much larger clone stands one base away.

Receptor libraries were prepared by the immunoSEQ multiplex PCR assay. In its TCRdb copy, this immuneACCESS table keeps in-frame sequences only and misses some clones. Where compared with another copy, unresolved V genes explain less than half of these, and the others have no known cause. The sample includes approximately 50,000 clones, with approximately 94% observed a single time. The ten largest clones represent approximately 0.2% of the sample. The germline V gene (reference sequence) specifies SGHNT as CDR1 and YYREEE as CDR2. The CDR3 runs 16 amino acids, cysteine and phenylalanine included. CDR3 DNA only is kept here, 48 bases in frame from base 1. Compared with germline, V lacks 1 base and J lacks 3 bases; bases without a gene match: 5.

The receptor's source is a human donor in good health. The sequenced sample consisted of T cells isolated from PBMCs. This receptor chain uses TRBV5-4 and TRBJ1-4; TRBD1 fits 8 bases in the junction. The DNA reads TGTGCCAGCAGCTTGTTCACAGGGGGGCCTAATGAAAAACTGTTTTTT. This gives the protein CASSLFTGGPNEKLFF.